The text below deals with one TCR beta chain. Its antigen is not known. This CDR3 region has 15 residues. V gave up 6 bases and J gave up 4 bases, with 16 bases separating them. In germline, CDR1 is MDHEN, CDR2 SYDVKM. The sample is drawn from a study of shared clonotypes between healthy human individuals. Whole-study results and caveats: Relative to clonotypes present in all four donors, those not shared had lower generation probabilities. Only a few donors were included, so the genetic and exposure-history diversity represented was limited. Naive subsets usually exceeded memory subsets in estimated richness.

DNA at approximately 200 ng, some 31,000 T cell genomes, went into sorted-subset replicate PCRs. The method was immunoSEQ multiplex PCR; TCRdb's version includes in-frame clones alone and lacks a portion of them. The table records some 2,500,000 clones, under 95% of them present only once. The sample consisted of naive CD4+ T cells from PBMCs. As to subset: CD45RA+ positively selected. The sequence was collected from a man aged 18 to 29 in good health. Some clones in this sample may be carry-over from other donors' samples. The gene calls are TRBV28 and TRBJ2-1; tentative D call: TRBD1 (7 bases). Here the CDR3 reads CASSSGGTVYNEQFF. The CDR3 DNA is TGTGCCAGCAGCTCAGGGGGGACAGTTTACAATGAGCAGTTCTTC.